A single sample is the source of the 20 T cell receptor beta chains below, sequenced in a study of CD8+ T cells in alopecia areata. Treatment in this sample: oral pan-JAK inhibitor, 5-10 mg twice daily. Extracted from the samples, RNA was reverse transcribed into cDNA to serve as the sequencing template. Some clones are missing from TCRdb's copy, which holds only in-frame ones; the method was immunoSEQ multiplex PCR. This table holds about 200,000 clones, 58% found once. The material was CD4+ T cells sorted from blood, obtained at week 24, from a patient treated with tofacitinib. These receptors were obtained from a human donor with alopecia areata.

This chain connects TRBV6-5 to TRBJ2-7, with a possible D match to TRBD2 (5 bases). Per germline, CDR1 MNHEY and CDR2 SVGAGI. The CDR3 totals 14 residues. V lost 0 bases and J 5 bases, leaving 11 bases between the germline ends. The CDR3 sequence is CASSYSGSGNEQYF. The CDR3 bases are TGTGCCAGCAGTTACTCGGGATCCGGGAACGAGCAGTACTTC.

This clone was recorded only once. The V gene is TRBV4-3, the J gene TRBJ2-2; 9 bases align to TRBD1. CDR3 size: 14 residues. Germline trimming cut 3 bases from V and 5 bases from J; bases unmatched to any gene: 1. The germline V gene has CDR1 LGHNA and CDR2 YSLEER. The CDR3 sequence: CASSQTGGTGELFF. CDR3 DNA sequence: TGCGCCAGCAGCCAGACAGGGGGTACCGGGGAGCTGTTTTTT.

The rearrangement joins TRBV18 to TRBJ2-5; the D gene is possibly TRBD1 (6 bases). The ends were cut back, 2 bases at V and 7 bases at J, with 14 bases in the middle. CDR3 length: 14 amino acids. CDR1 is KGHSH, CDR2 LQKENI, per germline. The CDR3 region is CASSPSRDMGTQYF. In DNA, the CDR3 is TGTGCCAGCTCACCATCAAGGGACATGGGGACCCAGTACTTC.

J is TRBJ2-4 and V is TRBV25-1, with D hard to call. CDR3 length equals 11 residues. The V and J ends lost 4 bases and 7 bases respectively, with 5 bases between them. CDR1 is MGHDK and CDR2 is SYGVNS in the germline V gene. The CDR3 loop is CASSVANIQYF. The CDR3 bases are TGTGCCAGCAGTGTGGCGAACATTCAGTACTTC.

J is TRBJ1-2 and V is TRBV19, with unresolved D. Germline assignment: CDR1 LNHDA and CDR2 SQIVND (reference sequence). The CDR3 totals 14 residues. V was cut by 5 bases and J by 4 bases, with 14 bases left in between. The CDR3 DNA follows: TGTGCCAGTAGTCTTTCCCGGGGAGTCTATGGCTACACCTTC. It yields the protein CASSLSRGVYGYTF.

This clone came up once. This chain connects TRBV2 to TRBJ2-1, with TRBD1 identical over 12 bases. The J segment lost 6 bases and the V segment lost 11 bases, leaving 5 bases of the junction unmatched. Germline V gives CDR1 SNHLY, CDR2 FYNNEI. The CDR3 has 13 amino acids. CDR3 in DNA: TGTGCCGACCGGGACAGGGGGCCCAATGAGCAGTTCTTC. Translated: CADRDRGPNEQFF.

This chain links TRBV29-1 with TRBJ2-5, with D possibly TRBD1 on 5 matching bases. V was clipped by 6 bases and J by 4 bases, with 12 bases between them. The length of the CDR3 is 12 residues. The germline V gene encodes CDR1 SQVTM and CDR2 ANQGSEA. CDR3 DNA sequence: TGCAGCGTGCGTCCCAGGGTAGAGACCCAGTACTTC. Translation: CSVRPRVETQYF.

V gene TRBV5-1 combines with J gene TRBJ1-1; D perhaps matches TRBD1 (5 bases). V lost 3 bases and J lost 1, with 10 bases in between. The V gene's germline CDR1 is SGHRS and CDR2 YFSETQ. The CDR3 length is 14 residues. The CDR3 here is CASSYDRRNTEAFF. The CDR3 DNA follows: TGCGCCAGCAGCTACGACAGAAGGAACACTGAAGCTTTCTTT.

CDR3 sequence reads: CASSPRTGNRGEQYF. The CDR3 DNA sequence: TGTGCCAGCTCACCCCGGACAGGCAACCGGGGCGAGCAGTACTTC. The V gene is TRBV18, the J gene TRBJ2-7; 7 bases align to TRBD1. Germline values: CDR1 KGHSH, CDR2 LQKENI. This CDR3 is 15 amino acids long. With V trimmed by 3 bases and J by 6 bases, 11 bases remained unmatched. Combining the CDR3 with reference TRBV18 and TRBJ2-7 gives the whole variable domain NAGVMQNPRHLVRRRGQEARLRCSPMKGHSHVYWYRQLPEEGLKFMVYLQKENIIDESGMPKERFSAEFPKEGPSILRIQQVVRGDSAAYFCASSPRTGNRGEQYFGPGTRLTVT.

This clone was counted only a few times. The genes are TRBV6-5 and TRBJ1-4, with 7 nucleotides matching TRBD1. The CDR3 covers 13 residues. The V and J ends lost 5 bases and 8 bases, in that order; junction bases with no gene match: 5. Germline V lookup: CDR1 MNHEY, CDR2 SVGAGI. The CDR3 nucleotides are TGTGCCAGCAGTGCGACAGGGAACGAAAAACTGTTTTTT. The encoded protein is CASSATGNEKLFF.

The chain uses TRBV25-1 and TRBJ1-5; 9 bases match TRBD1. Germline assignment: CDR1 MGHDK and CDR2 SYGVNS. The J segment lost 0 bases and the V segment lost 1 base, leaving 1 base of the junction unmatched. This CDR3 is 16 amino acids long. This CDR3 is CASSEWDRDSNQPQHF. CDR3 coding DNA: TGTGCCAGCAGTGAATGGGACAGGGATAGCAATCAGCCCCAGCATTTT.

The V and J genes are TRBV19 and TRBJ2-4, with no clear D. The V end was cut by 5 bases, the J end by 5 bases, with 7 bases between. Germline lookup yields CDR1 LNHDA and CDR2 SQIVND (reference sequence). The CDR3 loop spans 12 amino acids. CDR3 amino acids: CASSSRQNIQYF. The CDR3 DNA reads TGTGCCAGTAGTTCCCGCCAAAACATTCAGTACTTC.

The count of this clone is one. This rearrangement joins TRBV7-6 to TRBJ1-5; D remains ambiguous. Between the trimmed V and J ends, which lost 1 base and 1 base, there was a span of 2 bases. CDR1 is SGHVS, CDR2 FNYEAQ, per germline. The CDR3 sequence is 13 residues long. The CDR3 coding sequence is TGTGCCAGCAGCTTAGACAGCAATCAGCCCCAGCATTTT. Amino acid sequence: CASSLDSNQPQHF.

The chain links TRBV2 to TRBJ2-4; possibly TRBD1 for D (6 bases). The CDR3 sequence is 13 residues long. The germline CDR1 and CDR2 sequences are SNHLY and FYNNEI. Trimming left V 8 bases short and J 7 bases short, with 15 bases between. Written as DNA, the CDR3 is TGTGCCAGCCATTTCTCCAGGGGCAACATTCAGTACTTC. It codes for CASHFSRGNIQYF.

As to this clone: Other DNA sequences in this specimen translate into the identical CDR3. CDR3 nucleotides: TGTGCCAGCAGCCAAGGGCCGAGCACAGATACGCAGTATTTT. Translating gives CASSQGPSTDTQYF. This chain connects TRBV14 to TRBJ2-3; D unresolved. Germline lookup yields CDR1 SGHDN and CDR2 FVKESK. V shed 1 base and J shed 0 bases, with 5 bases lying between them. The CDR3 runs to 14 residues.

J is TRBJ1-1 and V is TRBV5-6; 9 bases agree with TRBD1. CDR3 length equals 16 residues. The V gene's germline CDR1 is SGHDT and CDR2 YYEEEE. With 4 bases clipped from V and 3 bases from J, the junction kept 10 bases outside the gene matches. CDR3 residues: CASSPPDRGFDTEAFF. For the CDR3, the DNA is TGTGCCAGCAGCCCTCCGGACAGGGGATTCGACACTGAAGCTTTCTTT.

The J gene is TRBJ2-3, the V gene TRBV7-2, with 10 bases lining up with TRBD2. The germline CDR1 and CDR2 sequences are SGHTA and FQGNSA. This CDR3 is 16 amino acids long. V was clipped by 0 bases and J by 2 bases; unmatched bases: 2. CDR3 coding DNA: TGTGCCAGCAGCTTAGCACTAGCGGGGAACACAGATACGCAGTATTTT. Translation gives CASSLALAGNTDTQYF.

This clone was detected only a few times. V and J are TRBV29-1 and TRBJ2-5; 11 nucleotides match TRBD2. CDR3 length: 15 amino acids. Trimming took 7 bases from V and 5 from J; bases not matched to a gene: 12. The V gene's germline CDR1 is SQVTM and CDR2 ANQGSEA. The CDR3 DNA reads TGCAGCGCAGTGACTAGCGGGGTTGGGTTTGAGACCCAGTACTTC. Protein: CSAVTSGVGFETQYF.

There are a few counts of this clone. The chain is built from TRBV7-9 and TRBJ2-7; D is perhaps TRBD1 or TRBD2 (5 bases each). Germline CDR1 reads SEHNR; CDR2 reads FQNEAQ (reference sequence). V dropped 0 bases and J dropped 0 bases, with 6 bases sitting between them. The CDR3 is made up of 14 amino acids. The CDR3: CASSLAGDSYEQYF. The CDR3 DNA follows: TGTGCCAGCAGCTTAGCGGGGGACTCCTACGAGCAGTACTTC.

The chain joins TRBV30 to TRBJ1-5; 7 bases line up with TRBD1. The CDR3 runs 14 residues. Trimming cost V 0 bases and J 5 bases; bases outside gene matches: 4. Per germline, CDR1 GTSNPN and CDR2 SVGIG (reference sequence). CDR3 nucleotide sequence: TGTGCCTGGAGTGTCAGGGGGTTTTATCAGCCCCAGCATTTT. It translates to CAWSVRGFYQPQHF. The whole variable domain, remainder taken from reference TRBV30 and TRBJ1-5, is SQTIHQWPATLVQPVGSPLSLECTVEGTSNPNLYWYRQAAGRGLQLLFYSVGIGQISSEVPQNLSASRPQDRQFILSSKKLLLSDSGFYLCAWSVRGFYQPQHFGDGTRLSIL.